The source of this T cell receptor (beta chain) is a study of T-cell memory formation after mild COVID-19. A few counts support this clonotype. TCRdb re-analysed the 5' RACE reads in MiXCR, keeping a single row per CDR3 protein. The table records 350,000 to 450,000 distinct CDR3 sequences, 20% to 30% of them present only once. The V end was cut by 1 base, the J end by 3 bases, with 19 bases between. The germline CDR1 and CDR2 sequences are DFQATT and SNEGSKA (reference sequence). This CDR3 is 16 amino acids long. The rearrangement joins TRBV20-1 to TRBJ2-7; a weak D match, TRBD2 (6 bases). The clonotype was recovered from an adult woman who had mild COVID-19 (a few samples of this study predate the infection). Cell type and time point are not known. The sequenced sample consisted of PBMCs or a T cell subset sorted from them (not recorded which). This CDR3 is CSARGGPGLLNYEQYF. The CDR3 DNA is TGCAGTGCTAGAGGAGGTCCGGGACTTTTGAACTACGAGCAGTACTTC.